The TCR beta chain under discussion was sequenced for a study of cytomegalovirus exposure and HLA in healthy donors. A note on this clone: Its antigen is currently unknown.

PCR primers comprised 60 Vbeta and 13 Jbeta primers. Some clones are missing from TCRdb's copy, which holds only in-frame ones; the method was immunoSEQ multiplex PCR. The repertoire includes roughly 100,000 clones, 65% to 75% of them detected once, and 11% sits in the top ten. The CDR3 runs to 14 residues. Deletions cut 9 bases from V and 0 bases from J, with 13 bases between. Germline CDR1 is SGHDT and CDR2 is YYEEEE. General study findings and limits: Most TCR beta V segments were productive about 90% or about 30% of the time in an earlier analysis.

Sequenced input: PBMCs. The rearrangement joins TRBV5-6 to TRBJ1-3; TRBD1 is a possible D gene (6 bases). This sequence originates from a man aged 35 to 55 in good health and CMV-seropositive. CDR3 sequence reads: CATSEGGSGNTIYF. CDR3 sequence (DNA): TGTGCCACTTCGGAAGGGGGCTCTGGAAACACCATATATTTT. Looking up the rest from reference TRBV5-6 and TRBJ1-3 gives the full variable domain: DAGVTQSPTHLIKTRGQQVTLRCSPKSGHDTVSWYQQALGQGPQFIFQYYEEEERQRGNFPDRFSGHQFPNYSSELNVNALLLGDSALYLCATSEGGSGNTIYFGEGSWLTVV.